The sequence of this T cell receptor (beta chain) was determined in a study of regulatory T cells in long-lasting Graves disease. Regarding time point: newly diagnosed GD, antithyroid drugs for less than 3 months. PBMC RNA served as the TCR library source. V gave up 2 bases and J gave up 0 bases, with 8 bases separating them. Germline assignment: CDR1 SGHVS and CDR2 FNYEAQ. This CDR3 is 15 amino acids long. Comments on this clonotype: Just one base apart from a much larger clone, this may be a read error.

iRepertoire HTBI primers and Arm-PCR of CDR3 regions built TCR beta libraries. TCRdb re-called the multiplex PCR reads through MiXCR, storing one row per CDR3 protein. This sample has 250,000 or so distinct CDR3 sequences, with 18% found just once. Separately, the same data were catalogued under a study of T cells in Graves' hyperthyroidism and ophthalmopathy. As that report states: From stable hyperthyroidism, ophthalmopathy was set apart by a 13 V-J model.

The specimen comprised peripheral blood mononuclear cells (PBMCs), sampled at new diagnosis, from a patient treated with antithyroid drugs. The V call is TRBV7-6, the J call TRBJ2-1; a weak D match, TRBD2 (5 bases). The origin of this receptor is a woman aged 30 to 39 with Graves disease. The CDR3 reads CASSLIASSYNEQFF. For the CDR3, the DNA is TGTGCCAGCAGCTTAATAGCGAGCTCCTACAATGAGCAGTTCTTC. The full variable domain, with the rest looked up from reference TRBV7-6 and TRBJ2-1, is GAGVSQSPRYKVTKRGQDVALRCDPISGHVSLYWYRQALGQGPEFLTYFNYEAQQDKSGLPNDRFSAERPEGSISTLTIQRTEQRDSAMYRCASSLIASSYNEQFFGPGTRLTVL.